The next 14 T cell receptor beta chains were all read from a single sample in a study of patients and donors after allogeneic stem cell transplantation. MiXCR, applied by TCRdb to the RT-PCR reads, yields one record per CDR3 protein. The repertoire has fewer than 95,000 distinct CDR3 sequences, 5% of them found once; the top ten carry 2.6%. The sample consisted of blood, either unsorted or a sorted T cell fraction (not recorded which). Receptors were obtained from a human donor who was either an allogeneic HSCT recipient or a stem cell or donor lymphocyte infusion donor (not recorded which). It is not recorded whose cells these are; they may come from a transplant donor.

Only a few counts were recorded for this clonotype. CDR3 loop: CASGAAGGLGETQYF. CDR3 nucleotide sequence: TGTGCCAGCGGGGCGGCGGGGGGTCTGGGGGAGACCCAGTACTTC. This chain connects TRBV25-1 to TRBJ2-5; 8 bases agree with TRBD2. This CDR3 is 15 amino acids long. J was trimmed by 5 bases and V by 8 bases; bases with no gene match: 13. Germline lookup yields CDR1 MGHDK and CDR2 SYGVNS.

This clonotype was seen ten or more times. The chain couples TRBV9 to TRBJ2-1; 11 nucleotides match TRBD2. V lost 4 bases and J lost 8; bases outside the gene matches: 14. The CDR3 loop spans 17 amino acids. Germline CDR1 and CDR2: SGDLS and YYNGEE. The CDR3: CASSPFSGRALGDEQFF. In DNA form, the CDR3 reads TGTGCCAGCAGCCCTTTTAGCGGGAGGGCCCTGGGGGATGAGCAGTTCTTC.

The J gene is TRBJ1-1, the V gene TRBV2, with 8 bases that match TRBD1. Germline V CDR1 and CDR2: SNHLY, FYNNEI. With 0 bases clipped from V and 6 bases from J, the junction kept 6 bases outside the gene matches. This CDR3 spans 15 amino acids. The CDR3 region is CASSEASHRGAEAFF. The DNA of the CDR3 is TGTGCCAGCAGTGAAGCGTCCCACAGGGGGGCTGAAGCTTTCTTT.

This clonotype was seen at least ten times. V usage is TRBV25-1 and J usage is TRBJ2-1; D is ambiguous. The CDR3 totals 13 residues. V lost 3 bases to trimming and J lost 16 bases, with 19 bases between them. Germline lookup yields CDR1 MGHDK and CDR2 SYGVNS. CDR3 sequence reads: CASSDLRATTEFF. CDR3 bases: TGTGCCAGCAGTGACCTCCGGGCCACGACGGAATTCTTC. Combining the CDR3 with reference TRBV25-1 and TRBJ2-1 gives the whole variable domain EADIYQTPRYLVIGTGKKITLECSQTMGHDKMYWYQQDPGMELHLIHYSYGVNSTEKGDLSSESTVSRIRTEHFPLTLESARPSHTSQYLCASSDLRATTEFFGPGTRLTVL.

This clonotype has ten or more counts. As DNA, the CDR3 is TGTGCCAGCAGTCTAACAGCGAACACTGAAGCTTTCTTT. Its translation is CASSLTANTEAFF. The rearrangement uses TRBV27 and TRBJ1-1; no clear D gene. V was trimmed by 5 bases and J by 1 base, leaving 8 bases between them. The CDR3 runs 13 residues. Germline V gives CDR1 MNHEY, CDR2 SMNVEV (reference sequence).

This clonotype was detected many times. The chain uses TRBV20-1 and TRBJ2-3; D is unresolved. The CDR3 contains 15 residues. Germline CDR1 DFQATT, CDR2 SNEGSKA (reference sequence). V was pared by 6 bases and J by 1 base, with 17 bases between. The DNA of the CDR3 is TGCAGTGCAACCGACACCGGGTTGGGCACAGATACGCAGTATTTT. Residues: CSATDTGLGTDTQYF.

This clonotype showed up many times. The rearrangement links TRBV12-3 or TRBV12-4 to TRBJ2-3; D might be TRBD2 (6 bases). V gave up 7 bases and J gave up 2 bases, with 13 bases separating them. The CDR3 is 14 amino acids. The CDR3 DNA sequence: TGTGCCAGCACCCTTCGGGACTCCACAGATACGCAGTATTTT. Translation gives CASTLRDSTDTQYF.

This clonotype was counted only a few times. In nucleotides, the CDR3 is TGTGCCAGCAGACTGACTAGCGGGAGGGCTGGGGAGCAGTTCTTC. This sequence encodes CASRLTSGRAGEQFF. The V and J genes are TRBV28 and TRBJ2-1, with 14 bases aligning to TRBD2. The CDR3 spans 15 residues. Looked up from germline, CDR1 is MDHEN and CDR2 is SYDVKM. Unmatched junction bases numbered 8, after V lost 6 bases and J lost 10 bases.

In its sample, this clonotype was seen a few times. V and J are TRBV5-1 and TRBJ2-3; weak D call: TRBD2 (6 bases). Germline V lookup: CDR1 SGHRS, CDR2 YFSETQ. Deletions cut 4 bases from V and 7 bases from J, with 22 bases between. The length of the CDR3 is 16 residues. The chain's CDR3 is CASSPERALEGHTQYF. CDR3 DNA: TGCGCCAGCAGCCCCGAGCGGGCCCTGGAAGGTCATACGCAGTATTTT.

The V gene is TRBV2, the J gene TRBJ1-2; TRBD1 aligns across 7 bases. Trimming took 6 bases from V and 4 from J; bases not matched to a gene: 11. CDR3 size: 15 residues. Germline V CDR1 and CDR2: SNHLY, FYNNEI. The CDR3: CASRSGTATGYGYTF. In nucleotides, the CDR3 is TGTGCCAGCAGATCCGGGACAGCCACCGGCTATGGCTACACCTTC.

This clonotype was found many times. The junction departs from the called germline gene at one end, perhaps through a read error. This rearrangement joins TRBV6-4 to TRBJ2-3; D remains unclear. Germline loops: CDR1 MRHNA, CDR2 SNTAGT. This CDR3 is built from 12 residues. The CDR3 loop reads CARSDGGDTQYF. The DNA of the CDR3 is TGTGCCAGAAGTGACGGCGGAGATACGCAGTATTTT.

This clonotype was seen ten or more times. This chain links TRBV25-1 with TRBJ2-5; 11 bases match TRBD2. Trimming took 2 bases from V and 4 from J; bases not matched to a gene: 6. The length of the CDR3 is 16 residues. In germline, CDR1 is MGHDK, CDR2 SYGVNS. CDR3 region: CASSEGSGRELETQYF. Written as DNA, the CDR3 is TGTGCCAGCAGTGAAGGTAGCGGGAGGGAACTAGAGACCCAGTACTTC.

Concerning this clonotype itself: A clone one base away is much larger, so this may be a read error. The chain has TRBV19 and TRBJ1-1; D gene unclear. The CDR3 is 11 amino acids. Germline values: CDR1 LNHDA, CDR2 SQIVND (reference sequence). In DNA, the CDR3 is TGTGCCAGTACCGTCACCACTGTAGCTTTCTTT. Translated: CASTVTTVAFF.

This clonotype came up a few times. The CDR3 bases are TGCGCCAGCAGCCAATCCAGACTAGATCGGCAGTTCTTC. It is translated as CASSQSRLDRQFF. This chain links TRBV4-1 with TRBJ2-1, with D possibly TRBD2 on 6 matching bases. The V gene lost 2 bases and the J gene lost 12 bases, with 14 bases spanning the gap. CDR3 size: 13 residues. The germline gives CDR1 MGHRA, CDR2 YSYEKL.